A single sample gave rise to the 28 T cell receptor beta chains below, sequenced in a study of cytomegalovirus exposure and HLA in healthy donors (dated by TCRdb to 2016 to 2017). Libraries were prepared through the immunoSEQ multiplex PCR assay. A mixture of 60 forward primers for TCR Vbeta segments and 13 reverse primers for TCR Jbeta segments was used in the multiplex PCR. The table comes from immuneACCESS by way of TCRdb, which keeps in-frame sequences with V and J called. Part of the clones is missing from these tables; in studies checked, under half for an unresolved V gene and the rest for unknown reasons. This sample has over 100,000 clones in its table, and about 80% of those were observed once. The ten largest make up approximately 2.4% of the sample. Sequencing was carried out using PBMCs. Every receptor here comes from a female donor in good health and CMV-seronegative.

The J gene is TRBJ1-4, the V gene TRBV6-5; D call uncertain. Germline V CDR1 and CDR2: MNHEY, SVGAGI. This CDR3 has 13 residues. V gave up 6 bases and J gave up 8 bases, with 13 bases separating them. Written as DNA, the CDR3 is TGTGCCAGCAGCCCCACCACACAGGAAAAACTGTTTTTT. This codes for CASSPTTQEKLFF.

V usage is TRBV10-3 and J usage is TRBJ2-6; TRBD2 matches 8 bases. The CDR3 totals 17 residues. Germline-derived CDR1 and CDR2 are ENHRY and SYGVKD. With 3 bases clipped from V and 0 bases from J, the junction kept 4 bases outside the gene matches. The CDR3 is CAISDGRGDSGANVLTF. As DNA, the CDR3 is TGTGCCATCAGTGACGGGAGGGGAGACTCTGGGGCCAACGTCCTGACTTTC.

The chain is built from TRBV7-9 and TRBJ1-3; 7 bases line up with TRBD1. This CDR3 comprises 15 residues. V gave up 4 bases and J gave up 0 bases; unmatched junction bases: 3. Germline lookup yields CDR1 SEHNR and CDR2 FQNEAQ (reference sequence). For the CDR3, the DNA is TGTGCCAGCAGCTCCCGGGACAGCTCTGGAAACACCATATATTTT. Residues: CASSSRDSSGNTIYF.

The CDR3 DNA is TGTGCCAGCAGCCCACGCCCGGGGGAGCAGTTCTTC. Translating it yields CASSPRPGEQFF. The chain is built from TRBV11-2 and TRBJ2-1, with D possibly being TRBD2 (5 bases). This CDR3 contains 12 residues. The V end was cut by 5 bases, the J end by 10 bases, with 12 bases between. Looked up from germline, CDR1 is SGHAT and CDR2 is FQNNGV.

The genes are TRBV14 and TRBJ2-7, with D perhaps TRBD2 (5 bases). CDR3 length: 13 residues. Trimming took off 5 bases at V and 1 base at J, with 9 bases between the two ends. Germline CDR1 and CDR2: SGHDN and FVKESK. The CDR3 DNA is TGTGCCAGCAGCGAACGACTATCCTACGAGCAGTACTTC. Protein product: CASSERLSYEQYF.

CDR3 amino acids: CASMTGTGLTDTQYF. CDR3 bases: TGTGCCAGCATGACCGGGACTGGCCTCACAGATACGCAGTATTTT. The V call is TRBV6-1, the J call TRBJ2-3; D perhaps matches TRBD2 (6 bases). This CDR3 has 15 residues. Germline CDR1 reads MNHNS; CDR2 reads SASEGT. V shed 7 bases and J shed 2 bases, with 16 bases lying between them.

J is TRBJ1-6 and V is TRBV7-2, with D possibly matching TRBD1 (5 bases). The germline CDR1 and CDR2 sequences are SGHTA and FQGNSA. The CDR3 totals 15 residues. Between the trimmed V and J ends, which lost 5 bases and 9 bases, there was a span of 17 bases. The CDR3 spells CASSPVGRLTSPLHF. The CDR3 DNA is TGTGCCAGCAGCCCAGTGGGGCGACTTACTTCACCCCTCCACTTT. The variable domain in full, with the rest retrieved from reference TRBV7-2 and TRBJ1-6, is GAGVSQSPSNKVTEKGKDVELRCDPISGHTALYWYRQSLGQGLEFLIYFQGNSAPDKSGLPSDRFSAERTGGSVSTLTIQRTQQEDSAVYLCASSPVGRLTSPLHFGNGTRLTVT.

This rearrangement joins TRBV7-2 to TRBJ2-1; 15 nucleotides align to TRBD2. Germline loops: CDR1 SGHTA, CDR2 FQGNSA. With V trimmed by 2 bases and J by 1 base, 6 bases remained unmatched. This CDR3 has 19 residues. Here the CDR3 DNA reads TGTGCCAGCAGCTTAACGGGACTAGCGGGGGGTAGTTCCTACAATGAGCAGTTCTTC. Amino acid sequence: CASSLTGLAGGSSYNEQFF.

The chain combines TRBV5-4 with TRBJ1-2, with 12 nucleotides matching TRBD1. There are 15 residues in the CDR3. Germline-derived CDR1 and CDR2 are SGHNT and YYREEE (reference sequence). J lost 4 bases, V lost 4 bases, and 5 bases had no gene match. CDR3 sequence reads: CASSPGTGGAYGYTF. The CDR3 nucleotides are TGTGCCAGCAGCCCCGGGACAGGGGGCGCCTATGGCTACACCTTC.

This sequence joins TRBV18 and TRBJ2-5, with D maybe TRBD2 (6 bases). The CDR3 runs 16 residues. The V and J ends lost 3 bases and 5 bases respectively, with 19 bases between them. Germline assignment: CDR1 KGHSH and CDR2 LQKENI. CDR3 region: CASSPTGRLAIETQYF. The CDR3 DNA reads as TGTGCCAGCTCACCGACCGGGCGGCTAGCGATCGAGACCCAGTACTTC.

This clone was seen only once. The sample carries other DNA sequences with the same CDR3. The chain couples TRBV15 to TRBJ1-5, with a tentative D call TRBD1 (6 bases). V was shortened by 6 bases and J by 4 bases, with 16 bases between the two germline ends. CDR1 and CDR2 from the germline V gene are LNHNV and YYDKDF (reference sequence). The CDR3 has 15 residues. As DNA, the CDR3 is TGTGCCACCAGTCCGACAGGAAATAGTAATCAGCCCCAGCATTTT. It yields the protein CATSPTGNSNQPQHF.

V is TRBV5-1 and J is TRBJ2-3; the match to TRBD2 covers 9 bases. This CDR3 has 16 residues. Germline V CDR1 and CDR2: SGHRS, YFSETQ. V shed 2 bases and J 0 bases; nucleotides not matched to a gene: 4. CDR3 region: CASSLSGGTSTDTQYF. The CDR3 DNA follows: TGCGCCAGCAGCTTAAGCGGGGGGACTAGCACAGATACGCAGTATTTT.

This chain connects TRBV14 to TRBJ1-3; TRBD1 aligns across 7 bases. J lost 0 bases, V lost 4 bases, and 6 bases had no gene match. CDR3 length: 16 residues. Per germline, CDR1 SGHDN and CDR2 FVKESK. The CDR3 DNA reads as TGTGCCAGCAGCCGCCCGGGACAGTTCTCTGGAAACACCATATATTTT. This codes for CASSRPGQFSGNTIYF.

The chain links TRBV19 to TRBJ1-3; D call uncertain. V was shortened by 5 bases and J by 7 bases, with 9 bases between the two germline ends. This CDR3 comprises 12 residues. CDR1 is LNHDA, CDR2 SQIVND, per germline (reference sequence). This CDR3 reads CASSAARNTIYF. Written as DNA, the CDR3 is TGTGCCAGTAGTGCCGCCAGGAACACCATATATTTT.

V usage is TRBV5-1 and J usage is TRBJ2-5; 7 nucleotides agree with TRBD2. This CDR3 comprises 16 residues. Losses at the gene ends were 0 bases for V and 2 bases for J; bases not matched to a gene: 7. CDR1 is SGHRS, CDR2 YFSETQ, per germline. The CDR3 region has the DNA TGCGCCAGCAGCTTGGGTCCAGCGGGGAGTCAAGAGACCCAGTACTTC. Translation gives CASSLGPAGSQETQYF.

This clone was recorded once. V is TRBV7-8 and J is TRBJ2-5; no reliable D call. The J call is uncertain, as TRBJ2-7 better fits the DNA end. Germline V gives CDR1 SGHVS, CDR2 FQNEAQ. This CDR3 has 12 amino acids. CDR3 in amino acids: CASSSSPYEQYF. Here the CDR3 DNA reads TGTGCCAGCAGCTCGTCTCCCTACGAGCAGTACTTC.

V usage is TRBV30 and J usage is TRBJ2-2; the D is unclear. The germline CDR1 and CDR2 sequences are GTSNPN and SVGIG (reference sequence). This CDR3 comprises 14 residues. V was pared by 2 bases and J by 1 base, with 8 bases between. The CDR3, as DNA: TGTGCCTGGAGTAGCCGTAAGAACACCGGGGAGCTGTTTTTT. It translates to CAWSSRKNTGELFF.

The CDR3 loop reads CASRGQDWGEAFF. The CDR3 nucleotides are TGTGCCAGCAGAGGACAGGATTGGGGTGAAGCTTTCTTT. The rearrangement joins TRBV5-5 to TRBJ1-1; 7 nucleotides agree with TRBD1. Per germline, CDR1 SGHKS and CDR2 YYEKEE (reference sequence). The CDR3 covers 13 residues. With 5 bases clipped from V and 7 bases from J, the junction kept 8 bases outside the gene matches.

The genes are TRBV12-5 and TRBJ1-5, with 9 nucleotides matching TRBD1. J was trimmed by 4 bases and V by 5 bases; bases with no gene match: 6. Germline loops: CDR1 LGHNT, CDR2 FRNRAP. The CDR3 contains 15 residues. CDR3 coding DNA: TGTGCTAGTGGTCCCGGACAGGGGTTGAATCAGCCCCAGCATTTT. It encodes CASGPGQGLNQPQHF.

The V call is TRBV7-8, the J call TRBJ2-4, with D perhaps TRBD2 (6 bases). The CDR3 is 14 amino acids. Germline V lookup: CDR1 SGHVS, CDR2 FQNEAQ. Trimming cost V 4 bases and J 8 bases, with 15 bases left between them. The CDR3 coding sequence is TGTGCCAGCAGCTCCCGTGAAGGGGAGGACATTCAGTACTTC. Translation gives CASSSREGEDIQYF.

The CDR3: CASSEGREDGYTF. The CDR3, as DNA: TGTGCCAGCAGTGAAGGCAGGGAGGATGGCTACACCTTC. The chain recombines TRBV2 with TRBJ1-2, with D tentatively TRBD1 (5 bases). The CDR3 has 13 residues. The germline gives CDR1 SNHLY, CDR2 FYNNEI. With 1 base removed from V and 6 bases from J, the gap between germline ends came to 9 bases.

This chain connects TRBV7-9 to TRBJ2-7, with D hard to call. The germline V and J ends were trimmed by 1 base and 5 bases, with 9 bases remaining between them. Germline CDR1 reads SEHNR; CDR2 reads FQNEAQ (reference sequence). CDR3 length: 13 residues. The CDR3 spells CASSLVSVDEQYF. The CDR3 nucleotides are TGTGCCAGCAGCTTAGTCAGTGTCGACGAGCAGTACTTC.

Here the CDR3 DNA reads TGCGCCAGCAGCCAACGAGACAGGGGGAGTGAAAAACTGTTTTTT. This gives the protein CASSQRDRGSEKLFF. The chain combines TRBV4-1 with TRBJ1-4; TRBD1 aligns across 9 bases. Germline CDR1 and CDR2: MGHRA and YSYEKL. With V trimmed by 2 bases and J by 7 bases, 5 bases remained unmatched. The CDR3 runs 15 residues.

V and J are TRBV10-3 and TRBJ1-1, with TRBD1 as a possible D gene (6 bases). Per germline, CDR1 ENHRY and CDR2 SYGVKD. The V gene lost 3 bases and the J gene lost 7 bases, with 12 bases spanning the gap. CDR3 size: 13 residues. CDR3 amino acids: CAISDRGGVEAFF. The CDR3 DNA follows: TGTGCCATCAGTGACCGAGGGGGAGTTGAAGCTTTCTTT.

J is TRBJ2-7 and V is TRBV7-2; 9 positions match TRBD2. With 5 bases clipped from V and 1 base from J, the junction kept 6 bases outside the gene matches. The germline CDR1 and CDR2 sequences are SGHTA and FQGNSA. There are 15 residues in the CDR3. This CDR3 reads CASSPGGLASYEQYF. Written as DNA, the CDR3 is TGTGCCAGCAGCCCGGGCGGACTAGCGTCCTACGAGCAGTACTTC.

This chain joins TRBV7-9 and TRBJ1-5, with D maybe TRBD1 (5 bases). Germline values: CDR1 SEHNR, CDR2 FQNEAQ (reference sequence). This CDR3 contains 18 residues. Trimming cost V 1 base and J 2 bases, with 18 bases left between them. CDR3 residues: CASSLGPQGSKGNQPQHF. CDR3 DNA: TGTGCCAGCAGCTTAGGACCCCAGGGTTCGAAAGGCAATCAGCCCCAGCATTTT.

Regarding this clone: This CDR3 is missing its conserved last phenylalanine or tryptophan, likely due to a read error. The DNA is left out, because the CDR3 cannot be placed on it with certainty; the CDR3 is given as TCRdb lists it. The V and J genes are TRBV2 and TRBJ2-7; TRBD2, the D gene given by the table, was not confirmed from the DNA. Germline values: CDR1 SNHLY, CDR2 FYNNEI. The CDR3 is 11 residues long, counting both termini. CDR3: CASASDSSPTA.

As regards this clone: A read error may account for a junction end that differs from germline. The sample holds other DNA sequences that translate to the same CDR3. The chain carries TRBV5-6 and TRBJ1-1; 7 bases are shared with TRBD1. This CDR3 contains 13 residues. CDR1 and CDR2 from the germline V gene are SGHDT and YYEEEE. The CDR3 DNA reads TGTGCCAGCAGCCACGACAGGGACACTGAGGCTTTCTTT. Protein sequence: CASSHDRDTEAFF.